This is a list of T cell receptor beta chains from one sample in a study of Ad26.COV2.S vaccination and SARS-CoV-2 variants. TCRdb's copy holds only in-frame clones and misses some; the assay was immunoSEQ multiplex PCR. Of more than 350,000 clones detected, approximately 92% appear once; the ten largest clones hold 10% to 15%. The input for sequencing was peripheral blood, taken in a trial of Ad26.COV2.S vaccine versus placebo. These TCRs come from a person between 18 and 60 years old who received the Ad26.COV2.S COVID-19 vaccine or a placebo. The CDR3 runs from the conserved cysteine through the conserved F or W. Fields, in order: D gene, clone size, V gene, J gene, CDR3 DNA, CDR3 protein. The D gene is left open where the match is weak. The listing skips clone size in some rows; elsewhere it reads once, few, many or a size class.

TRBD1	NA	TRBV28	TRBJ2-7	TGTGCCAGCAGTTTTGACAGGGGTACGGGAGAGCAGTACTTC	CASSFDRGTGEQYF
NA	NA	TRBV23-1	TRBJ1-2	TGCGCCAGCAGTCGCAGATATGGGAGCGAGTATGGCTACACCTTC	CASSRRYGSEYGYTF
NA	NA	TRBV7-6	TRBJ2-1	TGTGCCAGCAGCTTATTGGACGGCGGAGGTGAGCAGTTCTTC	CASSLLDGGGEQFF
NA	NA	TRBV5-1	TRBJ2-7	TGCGCCAGCAGCTTCACCGCACACGAGCAGTACTTC	CASSFTAHEQYF
NA	NA	TRBV4-1	TRBJ2-7	TGCGCCAGCAGCCCCCCGGACAGTACCTACGAGCAGTACTTC	CASSPPDSTYEQYF
NA	NA	TRBV7-2	TRBJ2-7	TGTGCCAGCAGCTTACGTCGGCAGGGTCCCTACGAGCAGTACTTC	CASSLRRQGPYEQYF
NA	NA	TRBV5-6	TRBJ1-4	TGTGCCAGCAGCTTGGGGGGTTTGGCTAATGAAAAACTGTTTTTT	CASSLGGLANEKLFF
NA	NA	TRBV12-1	TRBJ2-1	TGTGCCAGCAGCTCCCCAAAACCGGGACTAGCGCCTCACAATGAGCAGTTCTTC	CASSSPKPGLAPHNEQFF
TRBD2	NA	TRBV7-6	TRBJ2-1	TGTGCCAGCAGCTTAGCGAGCGGGAGTCGGTCCTACAATGAGCAGTTCTTC	CASSLASGSRSYNEQFF
TRBD1	NA	TRBV5-1	TRBJ2-3	TGCGCCAGCACCCGGGACAGGGCGAGAGATACGCAGTATTTT	CASTRDRARDTQYF
NA	NA	TRBV19	TRBJ1-4	TGTGCCAGTAGTATTGAGTTAAGGGGTGAAAAACTGTTTTTT	CASSIELRGEKLFF
TRBD1	NA	TRBV28	TRBJ2-2	TGTGCCAGCAGCACAGGGGACGGCACCGGGGAGCTGTTTTTT	CASSTGDGTGELFF
TRBD1	NA	TRBV5-8	TRBJ2-7	TGTGCCAGCATGTCACGGGACAGGGACCACGAGCAGTACTTC	CASMSRDRDHEQYF
NA	once	TRBV7-2	TRBJ2-1	TGTGCCAGCAGCTTAACCCCCACAGCCAGGAGTGAGCAGTTCTTC	CASSLTPTARSEQFF
NA	NA	TRBV7-7	TRBJ2-5	TGTGCTAGCAGCCCACTGGACCCCCCGCCAGCCCAGTACTTC	CASSPLDPPPAQYF
TRBD1	NA	TRBV2	TRBJ2-1	TGTGCCAGCCTCATCCAGGGGGCTAACGATAATGAGCAGTTCTTC	CASLIQGANDNEQFF
TRBD1	NA	TRBV9	TRBJ1-2	TGTGCCAGCAGCGTAGGCTTGGGACAGGGGTATGGCTACACCTTC	CASSVGLGQGYGYTF
TRBD1	few	TRBV7-9	TRBJ2-7	TGTGCCAGCAGCGCCCGACAGGGATTGGACGAGCAGTACTTC	CASSARQGLDEQYF
TRBD1	NA	TRBV18	TRBJ2-6	TGTGCCAGCTCACCATCAACAGGGGGGTCTGGGGCCAACGTCCTGACTTTC	CASSPSTGGSGANVLTF
TRBD1	NA	TRBV30	TRBJ1-4	TGTGCCTGGGGAAGACAGGGTTTGGAGGGAAAACTGTTTTTT	CAWGRQGLEGKLFF
NA	once	TRBV13	TRBJ1-1	TGTGCCAGCAGCTTAGGTACTGAAGCTTTCTTT	CASSLGTEAFF
NA	NA	TRBV7-9	TRBJ1-2	TGTGCCAGCACTAGGGGTGCCTATGGCTACACCTTC	CASTRGAYGYTF
TRBD2	NA	TRBV19	TRBJ2-7	TGTGCCAGTTCGGCGGGTGGGGGGGACTACGAGCAGTACTTC	CASSAGGGDYEQYF
NA	NA	TRBV7-6	TRBJ2-1	TGTGCCAGCAGCACTAGGGTCAGTCGGAATGAGCAGTTCTTC	CASSTRVSRNEQFF
NA	NA	TRBV7-2	TRBJ2-3	TGTGCCAGCAGCTACCGCTCCAGCACAGATACGCAGTATTTT	CASSYRSSTDTQYF